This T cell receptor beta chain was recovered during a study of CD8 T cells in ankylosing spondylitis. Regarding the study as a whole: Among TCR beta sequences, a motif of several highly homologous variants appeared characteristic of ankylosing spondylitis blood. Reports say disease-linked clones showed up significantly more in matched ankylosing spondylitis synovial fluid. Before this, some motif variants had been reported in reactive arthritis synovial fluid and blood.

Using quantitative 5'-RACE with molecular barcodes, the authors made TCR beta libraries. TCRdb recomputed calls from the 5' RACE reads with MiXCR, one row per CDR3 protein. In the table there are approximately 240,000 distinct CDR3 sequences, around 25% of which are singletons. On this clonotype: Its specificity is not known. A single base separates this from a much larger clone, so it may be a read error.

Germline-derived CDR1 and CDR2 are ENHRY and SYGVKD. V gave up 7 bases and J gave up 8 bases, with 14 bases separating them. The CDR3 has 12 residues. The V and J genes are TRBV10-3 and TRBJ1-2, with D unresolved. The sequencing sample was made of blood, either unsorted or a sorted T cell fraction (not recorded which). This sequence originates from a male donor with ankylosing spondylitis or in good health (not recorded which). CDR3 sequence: CAITDREAGYTF. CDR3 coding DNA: TGTGCCATCACCGACCGGGAAGCGGGCTACACCTTC.